These T cell receptor beta chains were read from a single sample in a study of shared clonotypes between healthy human individuals. The table came from immunoSEQ multiplex PCR; TCRdb's copy has only in-frame clones and leaves some out. Here the sample spans some 2.1 million clones, just under 95% being singletons. Sequenced: naive CD8+ T cells sorted from blood. All receptors come from a man aged 18 to 30 in good health. The CDR3 runs from the conserved cysteine through the conserved F or W. D genes are given only for firm matches. For some rows the clone size is stated as once, few or many, or as a class when expanded; others skip it.

cdr3_aa	cdr3_nt	v_call	d_call	j_call	clone_size
CASSDWGQETQYF	TGTGCCAGCAGTGACTGGGGCCAAGAGACCCAGTACTTC	TRBV2	-	TRBJ2-5	-
CASTALRLAGPDTQYF	TGCGCCAGCACTGCCCTCCGACTAGCGGGGCCAGATACGCAGTATTTT	TRBV10-2	TRBD2	TRBJ2-3	-
CASSLDSPSLLGFNNEQFF	TGCGCCAGCAGCTTGGATTCCCCCAGCCTACTAGGCTTTAACAATGAGCAGTTCTTC	TRBV5-1	-	TRBJ2-1	-
CATSRDRTGGNTGELFF	TGTGCCACCAGCAGAGATAGGACAGGGGGAAACACCGGGGAGCTGTTTTTT	TRBV15	TRBD1	TRBJ2-2	-
CASSSHLNTEAFF	TGTGCCAGCAGCTCCCACTTAAACACTGAAGCTTTCTTT	TRBV5-5	-	TRBJ1-1	-
CAISAGGPATNEKLFF	TGTGCCATCAGTGCCGGGGGGCCAGCAACTAATGAAAAACTGTTTTTT	TRBV10-3	-	TRBJ1-4	-
CASSGTEEAFF	TGTGCCAGCAGCGGGACCGAGGAAGCTTTCTTT	TRBV7-9	-	TRBJ1-1	-
CASSFRGLGNQPQHF	TGTGCCAGCAGTTTTCGGGGGCTCGGCAATCAGCCCCAGCATTTT	TRBV28	-	TRBJ1-5	-
CASSLGRGSGNTIYF	TGTGCCAGCAGCTTAGGGCGAGGCTCTGGAAACACCATATATTTT	TRBV7-8	-	TRBJ1-3	-
CASSQDRHSYEQYF	TGCGCCAGCAGCCAAGATCGGCACTCCTACGAGCAGTACTTC	TRBV4-1	-	TRBJ2-7	once
CASSLWDSSYEQYF	TGTGCCAGCAGCTTATGGGACAGCTCCTACGAGCAGTACTTC	TRBV7-9	TRBD1	TRBJ2-7	few
CASSTTGGRTGDEQFF	TGTGCCAGCAGTACGACCGGGGGCCGTACGGGCGATGAGCAGTTCTTC	TRBV9	-	TRBJ2-1	-
CASSKRTSYNEQFF	TGTGCCAGCTCTAAGCGAACCTCCTACAATGAGCAGTTCTTC	TRBV14	-	TRBJ2-1	-
CASSLESGTGKVNEQFF	TGTGCCAGCAGCTTAGAATCTGGGACAGGGAAGGTCAATGAGCAGTTCTTC	TRBV11-2	TRBD1	TRBJ2-1	-
CASSSRAPTPSEQYF	TGTGCCAGTAGTTCCCGGGCCCCTACACCGTCCGAGCAGTACTTC	TRBV19	-	TRBJ2-7	-
CASSLEGQSYTDTQYF	TGCGCCAGCAGCTTGGAAGGCCAATCCTACACAGATACGCAGTATTTT	TRBV5-1	-	TRBJ2-3	-
CSVYGQGAKDTEAFF	TGCAGCGTCTACGGACAGGGGGCTAAGGACACTGAAGCTTTCTTT	TRBV29-1	TRBD1	TRBJ1-1	-
CSVEGQYYEQYF	TGCAGCGTCGAGGGACAGTACTACGAGCAGTACTTC	TRBV29-1	TRBD1	TRBJ2-7	-
CASSEGASGAYEQYF	TGTGCCAGCAGCGAGGGGGCTAGCGGGGCTTACGAGCAGTACTTC	TRBV9	TRBD2	TRBJ2-7	-
CASSSKGTDTQYF	TGTGCCAGCAGCTCAAAAGGTACAGATACGCAGTATTTT	TRBV7-9	-	TRBJ2-3	once
CASSQRRTYEQYF	TGCGCCAGCAGCCAACGGCGCACCTACGAGCAGTACTTC	TRBV4-1	-	TRBJ2-7	once
CASSLGQGSEAFF	TGTGCCAGCAGCTTAGGACAGGGCTCTGAAGCTTTCTTT	TRBV7-9	TRBD1	TRBJ1-1	-
CASRLKGTSYEQYF	TGTGCCAGCCGCCTTAAGGGCACCTCCTACGAGCAGTACTTC	TRBV11-3	-	TRBJ2-7	-
CAQSSNTEAFF	TGTGCCCAATCATCGAACACTGAAGCTTTCTTT	TRBV30	-	TRBJ1-1	-
CASSLQGQETQYF	TGTGCCAGCAGTTTACAGGGTCAAGAGACCCAGTACTTC	TRBV28	-	TRBJ2-5	-
CASSPGLNHEQYF	TGCGCCAGCAGCCCAGGACTAAACCACGAGCAGTACTTC	TRBV4-1	-	TRBJ2-7	-
CASSWRQTSSYEQYF	TGTGCCAGCAGCTGGAGACAGACGAGCTCCTACGAGCAGTACTTC	TRBV7-4	-	TRBJ2-7	-
CASSLSIAEGETQYF	TGTGCCAGCAGTTTATCTATTGCGGAGGGAGAGACCCAGTACTTC	TRBV27	-	TRBJ2-5	-
CASSSAGTGDGYTF	TGTGCCAGCAGCTCCGCCGGGACAGGAGATGGCTACACCTTC	TRBV7-2	TRBD1	TRBJ1-2	-
CASRSGGINSPLHF	TGTGCCAGCAGATCAGGGGGTATCAATTCACCCCTCCACTTT	TRBV6-6	TRBD1	TRBJ1-6	-
CASSLGWTGGNTEAFF	TGTGCCAGCAGCTTAGGCTGGACAGGGGGAAACACTGAAGCTTTCTTT	TRBV7-9	TRBD1	TRBJ1-1	-
CASSPSGQRPEAFF	TGTGCCAGCAGTCCTTCCGGGCAGCGCCCTGAAGCTTTCTTT	TRBV25-1	-	TRBJ1-1	-
CASSPGQPGLAVSFF	TGTGCCAGCAGTCCCGGACAGCCGGGACTAGCAGTGTCGTTCTTC	TRBV28	TRBD2	TRBJ2-1	-
CASSRRGLADNEQFF	TGTGCCAGCAGTAGGAGGGGACTAGCGGACAATGAGCAGTTCTTC	TRBV7-2	TRBD2	TRBJ2-1	-
CASSALSGPEKLFF	TGTGCCAGCAGCGCCCTGAGTGGTCCTGAAAAACTGTTTTTT	TRBV9	-	TRBJ1-4	-
CASSSGNEANVLTF	TGTGCCAGCAGCTCAGGGAATGAGGCCAACGTCCTGACTTTC	TRBV5-6	-	TRBJ2-6	-
CASSLKTGPIGDYGYTF	TGTGCCAGCAGCTTGAAGACAGGGCCGATAGGTGACTATGGCTACACCTTC	TRBV11-2	TRBD1	TRBJ1-2	-
CASSGRLGGTGELFF	TGTGCCAGCAGTGGGCGCCTCGGGGGCACCGGGGAGCTGTTTTTT	TRBV2	-	TRBJ2-2	few
CASSQTPGRRNTEAFF	TGTGCCAGCAGCCAAACTCCGGGACGAAGGAACACTGAAGCTTTCTTT	TRBV7-9	-	TRBJ1-1	-
CASSQDGTSGRDEQYF	TGCGCCAGCAGCCAAGATGGGACTAGCGGGAGGGACGAGCAGTACTTC	TRBV4-3	TRBD2	TRBJ2-7	-
CASSFQRGGTYEQYF	TGTGCCAGCAGTTTCCAACGGGGGGGGACCTACGAGCAGTACTTC	TRBV27	TRBD2	TRBJ2-7	-
CASSALVAYEQYF	TGTGCCAGCAGTGCACTAGTGGCCTACGAGCAGTACTTC	TRBV6-1	-	TRBJ2-7	-